This T cell receptor (beta chain) was sequenced in a study of cytomegalovirus exposure and HLA in healthy donors. The germline CDR1 and CDR2 sequences are SGHVS and FQNEAQ. The CDR3 has 16 amino acids. Losses at the gene ends were 2 bases for V and 2 bases for J; bases not matched to a gene: 8. A multiplex PCR was run with 60 Vbeta primers and 13 Jbeta primers. Method: immunoSEQ multiplex PCR; TCRdb's copy keeps in-frame clones and lacks some. The sample lists 68,000 or so clones; approximately 80% were seen once. This clonotype was sampled from a human donor in good health. V gene TRBV7-8 combines with J gene TRBJ2-7, with 8 bases lining up with TRBD2. What was sequenced was PBMCs. CDR3 DNA: TGTGCCAGCAGCTTAATCGGGGTAGCGGGGACCTACGAGCAGTACTTC. Protein: CASSLIGVAGTYEQYF. Variable domain in full (rest from reference TRBV7-8 and TRBJ2-7): GAGVSQSPRYKVAKRGQDVALRCDPISGHVSLFWYQQALGQGPEFLTYFQNEAQLDKSGLPSDRFFAERPEGSVSTLKIQRTQQEDSAVYLCASSLIGVAGTYEQYFGPGTRLTVT.